The 15 T cell receptor beta chains in this list originate from one sample, sequenced in a study of T cell repertoires in cytomegalovirus infection. A single record per CDR3 protein comes from TCRdb applying MiXCR to the reads. The sample carries around 740,000 distinct CDR3 sequences, approximately 40% recorded once. The sequenced sample was PBMCs. These receptors all come from a human donor in good health (CMV status not recorded). Some clones in this sample may be carry-over from other donors' samples.

The V and J genes are TRBV7-9 and TRBJ2-3, with D uncertain. Germline V gives CDR1 SEHNR, CDR2 FQNEAQ (reference sequence). The CDR3 spans 9 residues. V lost 11 bases and J 4 bases, leaving 4 bases between the germline ends. The CDR3 region is CAGADTQYF. The CDR3 DNA sequence: TGTGCCGGCGCAGATACGCAGTATTTT.

The chain links TRBV5-1 to TRBJ1-2, with a weak D call TRBD1 (5 bases). The length of the CDR3 is 13 residues. Trimming removed 4 bases at V and 8 bases at J, with 15 bases between. The germline V gene has CDR1 SGHRS and CDR2 YFSETQ. The CDR3 sequence: CASSPSRDLGYTF. In nucleotides, the CDR3 is TGCGCCAGCAGCCCGAGTCGGGACCTGGGCTACACCTTC.

This clonotype was seen more than once but under ten times. V usage is TRBV28 and J usage is TRBJ1-6; D is ambiguous. From germline, CDR1 is MDHEN and CDR2 SYDVKM. There are 11 residues in the CDR3. Trimming took off 6 bases at V and 12 bases at J, with 9 bases between the two ends. The CDR3 sequence is CASRNALPLHF. The CDR3, as DNA: TGTGCCAGCAGAAATGCCTTACCCCTCCACTTT.

This clonotype came up a few times. This chain joins TRBV6-2 or TRBV6-3 and TRBJ2-7; D perhaps matches TRBD1 (5 bases). The CDR3 loop spans 12 amino acids. Trimming removed 7 bases at V and 3 bases at J, with 10 bases between. CDR1 is MNHEY, CDR2 SVGEGT, per germline. The CDR3 DNA reads TGTGCCAGCACCACTCAGGGCTACGAGCAGTACTTC. As protein: CASTTQGYEQYF.

The chain carries TRBV27 and TRBJ2-1, with D possibly TRBD2 on 6 matching bases. Germline values: CDR1 MNHEY, CDR2 SMNVEV (reference sequence). V lost 6 bases and J lost 6, with 15 bases in between. CDR3 length: 14 amino acids. The chain's CDR3 is CASRHGSLGNEQFF. DNA for the CDR3: TGTGCCAGCAGACACGGGAGTTTAGGCAATGAGCAGTTCTTC.

The chain uses TRBV28 and TRBJ1-1, with D maybe TRBD1 (6 bases). This CDR3 has 13 amino acids. CDR1 is MDHEN, CDR2 SYDVKM, per germline. Trimming pared 6 bases from V and 4 bases from J, leaving 12 bases between. This CDR3 is CASSGGPPTEAFF. DNA of the CDR3: TGTGCCAGCAGCGGGGGGCCACCCACTGAAGCTTTCTTT.

The V call is TRBV19, the J call TRBJ1-3; D possibly corresponds to TRBD1 (5 bases). The V gene lost 4 bases and the J gene lost 8 bases, with 15 bases spanning the gap. This CDR3 region has 14 residues. Germline V gene sequence: CDR1 LNHDA, CDR2 SQIVND (reference sequence). The CDR3 sequence: CASSNTGQTDTIYF. The CDR3 coding sequence is TGTGCCAGTAGTAACACCGGACAAACGGACACCATATATTTT.

The V and J genes are TRBV28 and TRBJ1-2, with D tentatively TRBD1 (5 bases). Germline assignment: CDR1 MDHEN and CDR2 SYDVKM. Deletions cut 2 bases from V and 5 bases from J, with 15 bases between. The CDR3 is 15 residues long. The CDR3 DNA sequence: TGTGCCAGCAGTTTAAGGGGTCCAGAAATTTATGGCTACACCTTC. It yields the protein CASSLRGPEIYGYTF.

CDR3 residues: CSAGETGMRSPLHF. In DNA form, the CDR3 reads TGCAGTGCCGGGGAGACAGGGATGAGGTCACCCCTCCACTTT. The chain has TRBV20-1 and TRBJ1-6, with 7 bases matching TRBD1. This CDR3 comprises 14 residues. V dropped 6 bases and J dropped 10; count of bases not matched to a gene: 12. Germline V CDR1 and CDR2: DFQATT, SNEGSKA (reference sequence).

This clonotype was seen only a few times. The J gene is TRBJ1-1, the V gene TRBV15; 8 nucleotides align to TRBD1. CDR3 length equals 15 residues. Germline values: CDR1 LNHNV, CDR2 YYDKDF (reference sequence). With V trimmed by 2 bases and J by 2 bases, 4 bases remained unmatched. The CDR3 loop is CATSRRTGINTEAFF. DNA for the CDR3: TGTGCCACCAGCAGACGGACAGGGATCAACACTGAAGCTTTCTTT.

The sample holds a few counts of this clonotype. The gene calls are TRBV7-9 and TRBJ1-2, with D unclear. V lost 1 base, J lost 5 bases, and 17 bases lay in between. Germline loops: CDR1 SEHNR, CDR2 FQNEAQ (reference sequence). The CDR3 runs to 16 residues. In nucleotides, the CDR3 is TGTGCCAGCAGCTTAGGTGTAGGAACGACGGCGTATGGCTACACCTTC. Protein: CASSLGVGTTAYGYTF.

This clonotype was observed a few times. The chain joins TRBV28 to TRBJ2-4; 7 bases line up with TRBD1. Trimming at V came to 2 bases and at J to 8 bases, leaving 9 bases not matched to a gene. CDR3 length equals 15 residues. CDR1 is MDHEN and CDR2 is SYDVKM in the germline V gene. The CDR3 DNA follows: TGTGCCAGCAGTTTAAAGCTCGGGACAGTAGACATTCAGTACTTC. As protein: CASSLKLGTVDIQYF.

This sequence joins TRBV29-1 and TRBJ1-1, with TRBD1 identical over 7 bases. V lost 5 bases and J lost 3; bases outside the gene matches: 3. CDR1 is SQVTM and CDR2 is ANQGSEA in the germline V gene. This CDR3 has 12 amino acids. The CDR3 nucleotides read TGCAGCGTTACCCAGGGGGACACTGAAGCTTTCTTT. Translating it yields CSVTQGDTEAFF.

Only a few counts were recorded for this clonotype. The rearrangement joins TRBV10-3 to TRBJ2-7; TRBD1 or TRBD2 may be the D gene (5 bases each). The germline CDR1 and CDR2 sequences are ENHRY and SYGVKD. The CDR3 is made up of 19 amino acids. With 4 bases removed from V and 7 bases from J, the gap between germline ends came to 32 bases. In DNA form, the CDR3 reads TGTGCCATCAGTGGGGACCGGGACGGGCTCCTGAGAGTGGTGGAGGAGCAGTACTTC. It translates to CAISGDRDGLLRVVEEQYF.

This clonotype was counted a few times. The chain links TRBV27 to TRBJ2-5; 7 bases map to TRBD1. The length of the CDR3 is 16 residues. The J segment lost 5 bases and the V segment lost 0 bases, leaving 9 bases of the junction unmatched. Per the germline V gene, CDR1 is MNHEY and CDR2 is SMNVEV (reference sequence). The CDR3 region has the DNA TGTGCCAGCAGTTTATCAGGGGGCGAGTGGTGGGAGACCCAGTACTTC. Its protein product is CASSLSGGEWWETQYF.